The entry below describes one T cell receptor beta chain. The antigen is not known. The sample is drawn from a study of stem cell transplantation in POMP-related autoinflammatory disease. Study in general: The study hypothesized thymoproteasome defects skew the TRB repertoire via impaired CD8+ selection.

Produced via immunoSEQ multiplex PCR; TCRdb's table is partial and in-frame only. The sample records over a thousand clones, around three quarters being singletons. Findings and caveats of the study: Patients with PRAID showed a restricted number of unique TRB V-J gene pairings. A trend toward lower repertoire diversity and greater clonality appeared in every analyzed T-cell subset of PRAID patients.

Deletions cut 6 bases from V and 4 bases from J, with 13 bases between. CDR3 size: 13 residues. Germline CDR1 reads MNHNS; CDR2 reads SASEGT. Input material: CD8+ T cells from PBMCs. This clonotype was obtained from a human donor in good health. The chain joins TRBV6-1 to TRBJ2-7; a weak D match, TRBD1 (6 bases). The CDR3 reads CASRAGQSYEQYF. The CDR3 coding sequence is TGTGCCAGCAGAGCCGGACAGTCGTACGAGCAGTACTTC.